The 3 T cell receptor beta chains reported below all come from one sample, sequenced in a study of cytomegalovirus exposure and HLA in healthy donors. The PCR made use of 60 Vbeta and 13 Jbeta primers. Assay used: immunoSEQ multiplex PCR; TCRdb lists only in-frame clones, some missing. The table records about 160,000 clones, around four fifths of them present only once. Material: PBMCs. All receptors derive from a man over 45 in good health and CMV-seropositive.

The chain carries TRBV6-5 and TRBJ2-3; 10 bases line up with TRBD1. J was trimmed by 4 bases and V by 4 bases; bases with no gene match: 8. The CDR3 sequence is 16 residues long. From germline, CDR1 is MNHEY and CDR2 SVGAGI. The CDR3 sequence: CASSFRTGTGADTQYF. The DNA for the CDR3 is TGTGCCAGCAGTTTCCGGACCGGGACAGGGGCAGATACGCAGTATTTT.

In DNA, the CDR3 is TGTGCCAGCACCGGGGGACCACAGAATTCACCCCTCCACTTT. The encoded protein is CASTGGPQNSPLHF. The chain has TRBV6-1 and TRBJ1-6, with D perhaps TRBD1 (5 bases). The CDR3 length is 14 residues. From germline, CDR1 is MNHNS and CDR2 SASEGT. The germline V and J ends were trimmed by 7 bases and 7 bases, with 14 bases remaining between them.

The chain is built from TRBV6-1 and TRBJ2-5, with 7 bases lining up with TRBD1. CDR3 length: 14 amino acids. In germline, CDR1 is MNHNS, CDR2 SASEGT. Trimming at V came to 8 bases and at J to 2 bases, leaving 8 bases not matched to a gene. CDR3 bases: TGTGCCAGCGGATCTTTCAGGGGGCAAGAGACCCAGTACTTC. Translated: CASGSFRGQETQYF.